This T cell receptor beta chain was retrieved from a study of T cell responses to AZD1222 COVID-19 vaccine. Whole-study results and caveats: Among AZD1222 vaccinees, only 5 or 6 were seropositive at baseline. The donor group comprised mostly white British people and more females; the analysis possibly underestimated clonal diversity.

Profiled with immunoSEQ multiplex PCR; TCRdb holds only in-frame clones, not every one. The sample includes 150,000 to 200,000 clones, 90% to 95% of them seen just once. As to this clone: The target antigen is unknown.

Germline V lookup: CDR1 SGDLS, CDR2 YYNGEE. The V end was cut by 0 bases, the J end by 6 bases, with 12 bases between. CDR3 length: 14 residues. The sample in question was peripheral blood, obtained on day 0 of AZD1222 vaccination. The sequence came from an adult in good health. The chain uses TRBV9 and TRBJ1-1; D unclear. Here the CDR3 reads CASSVEPTPPEAFF. The DNA of the CDR3 is TGTGCCAGCAGCGTAGAGCCTACCCCCCCTGAAGCTTTCTTT.